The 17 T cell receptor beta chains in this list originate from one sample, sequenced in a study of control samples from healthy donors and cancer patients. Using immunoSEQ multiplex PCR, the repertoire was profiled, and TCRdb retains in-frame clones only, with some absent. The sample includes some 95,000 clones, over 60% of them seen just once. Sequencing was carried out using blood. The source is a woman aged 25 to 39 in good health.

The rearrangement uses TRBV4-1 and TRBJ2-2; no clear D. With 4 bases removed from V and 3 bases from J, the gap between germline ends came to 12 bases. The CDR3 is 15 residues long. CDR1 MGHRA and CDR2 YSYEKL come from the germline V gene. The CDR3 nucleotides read TGCGCCAGCAGCCCCCCGGGTGTGGACACCGGGGAGCTGTTTTTT. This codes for CASSPPGVDTGELFF.

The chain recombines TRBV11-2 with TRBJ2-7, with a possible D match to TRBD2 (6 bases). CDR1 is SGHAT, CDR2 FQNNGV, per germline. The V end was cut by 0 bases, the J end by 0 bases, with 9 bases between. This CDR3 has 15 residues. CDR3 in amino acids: CASSLEAGSSYEQYF. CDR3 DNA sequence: TGTGCCAGCAGCTTAGAGGCGGGGAGCTCCTACGAGCAGTACTTC.

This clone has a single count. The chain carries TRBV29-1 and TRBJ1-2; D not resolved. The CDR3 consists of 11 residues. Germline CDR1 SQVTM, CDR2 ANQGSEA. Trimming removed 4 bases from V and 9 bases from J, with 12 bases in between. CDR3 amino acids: CSVAAGTRYTF. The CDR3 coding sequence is TGCAGCGTTGCGGCGGGAACACGCTACACCTTC.

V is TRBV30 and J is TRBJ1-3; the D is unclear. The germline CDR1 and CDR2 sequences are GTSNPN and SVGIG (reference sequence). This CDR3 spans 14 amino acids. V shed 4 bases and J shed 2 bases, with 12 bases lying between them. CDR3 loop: CAWTLGYAGNTIYF. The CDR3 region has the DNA TGTGCCTGGACCCTAGGGTACGCTGGAAACACCATATATTTT.

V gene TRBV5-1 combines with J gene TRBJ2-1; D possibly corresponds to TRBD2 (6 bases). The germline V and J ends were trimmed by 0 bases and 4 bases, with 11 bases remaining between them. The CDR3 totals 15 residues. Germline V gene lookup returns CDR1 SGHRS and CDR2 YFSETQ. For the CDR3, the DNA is TGCGCCAGCAGCTTGGGCGGGACGGAGTACAATGAGCAGTTCTTC. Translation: CASSLGGTEYNEQFF.

For the CDR3, the DNA is TGCGCCAGCAGTTCAGGGGGTGTCTACGAGCAGTACTTC. It is translated as CASSSGGVYEQYF. This chain uses TRBV5-1 with TRBJ2-7; 7 nucleotides line up with TRBD1. J gave up 3 bases and V 5 bases, and 5 bases lay outside the gene matches. The germline V gene has CDR1 SGHRS and CDR2 YFSETQ. The CDR3 has 13 amino acids.

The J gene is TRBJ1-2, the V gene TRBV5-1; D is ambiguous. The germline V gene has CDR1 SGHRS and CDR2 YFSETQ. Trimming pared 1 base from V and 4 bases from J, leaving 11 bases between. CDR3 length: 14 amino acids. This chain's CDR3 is CASSLSQTTYGYTF. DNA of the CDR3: TGCGCCAGCAGCTTGAGTCAAACAACCTATGGCTACACCTTC.

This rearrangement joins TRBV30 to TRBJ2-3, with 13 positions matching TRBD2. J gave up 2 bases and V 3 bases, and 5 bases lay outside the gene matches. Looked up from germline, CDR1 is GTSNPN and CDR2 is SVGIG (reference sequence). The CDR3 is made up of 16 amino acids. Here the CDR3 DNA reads TGTGCCTGGAGCCAAGGGACTAGCGGGGTCACAGATACGCAGTATTTT. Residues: CAWSQGTSGVTDTQYF.

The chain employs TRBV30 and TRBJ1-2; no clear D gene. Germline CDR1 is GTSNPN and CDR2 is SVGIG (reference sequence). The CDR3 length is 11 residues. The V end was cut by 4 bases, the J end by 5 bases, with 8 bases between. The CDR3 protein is CAWTGKYGYTF. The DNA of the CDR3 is TGTGCCTGGACAGGAAAGTATGGCTACACCTTC.

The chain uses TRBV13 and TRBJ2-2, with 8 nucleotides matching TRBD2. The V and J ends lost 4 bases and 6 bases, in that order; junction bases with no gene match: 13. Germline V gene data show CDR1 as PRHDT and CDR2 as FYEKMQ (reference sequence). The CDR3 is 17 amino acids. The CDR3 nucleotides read TGTGCCAGCAGCTCCCAATGGGCGGGGGGCTCCCCCGGGGAGCTGTTTTTT. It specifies CASSSQWAGGSPGELFF.

The CDR3 loop reads CASRSRDTYTGELFF. The CDR3 DNA follows: TGTGCTAGCCGATCGAGGGACACTTACACCGGGGAGCTGTTTTTT. The chain is built from TRBV12-5 and TRBJ2-2; maybe TRBD1 (6 bases). V lost 9 bases, J lost 3 bases, and 17 bases lay in between. Germline CDR1 LGHNT, CDR2 FRNRAP. This CDR3 has 15 residues.

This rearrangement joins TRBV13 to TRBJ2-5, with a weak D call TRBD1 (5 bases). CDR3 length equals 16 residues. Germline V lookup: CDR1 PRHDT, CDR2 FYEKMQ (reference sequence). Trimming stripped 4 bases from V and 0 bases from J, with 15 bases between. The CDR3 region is CASSSSSLRDQETQYF. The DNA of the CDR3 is TGTGCCAGCAGCTCATCTTCACTCAGGGACCAAGAGACCCAGTACTTC.

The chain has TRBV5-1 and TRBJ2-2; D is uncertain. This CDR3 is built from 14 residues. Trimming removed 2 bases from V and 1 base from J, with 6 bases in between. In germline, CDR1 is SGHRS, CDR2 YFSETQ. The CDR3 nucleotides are TGCGCCAGCAGCTTACCAGAGAACACCGGGGAGCTGTTTTTT. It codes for CASSLPENTGELFF.

The CDR3 region is CAWRRREVNTEAFF. DNA for the CDR3: TGTGCCTGGAGGCGCAGGGAGGTGAACACTGAAGCTTTCTTT. This chain joins TRBV30 and TRBJ1-1, with a weak D call TRBD1 (5 bases). The V end was cut by 3 bases, the J end by 0 bases, with 11 bases between. Germline V gene sequence: CDR1 GTSNPN, CDR2 SVGIG (reference sequence). The CDR3 is 14 amino acids.

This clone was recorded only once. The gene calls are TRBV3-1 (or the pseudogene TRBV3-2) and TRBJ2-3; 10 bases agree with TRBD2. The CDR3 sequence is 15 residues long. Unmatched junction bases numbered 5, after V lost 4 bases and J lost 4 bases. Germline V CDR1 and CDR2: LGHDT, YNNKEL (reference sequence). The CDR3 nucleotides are TGTGCCAGCAGCCGGGTAGCGGGAGGCTCAGATACGCAGTATTTT. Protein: CASSRVAGGSDTQYF.

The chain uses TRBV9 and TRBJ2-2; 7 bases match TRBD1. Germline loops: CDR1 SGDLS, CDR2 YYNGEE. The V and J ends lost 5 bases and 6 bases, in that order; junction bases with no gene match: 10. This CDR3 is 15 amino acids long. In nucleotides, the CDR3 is TGTGCCAGCAGTGCTGACAGGGATAGGGCCGGGGAGCTGTTTTTT. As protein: CASSADRDRAGELFF.

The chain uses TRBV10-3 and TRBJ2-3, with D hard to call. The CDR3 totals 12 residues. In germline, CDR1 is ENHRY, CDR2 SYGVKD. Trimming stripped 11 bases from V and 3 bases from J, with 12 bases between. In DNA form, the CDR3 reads TGTGCCTCATCGTCTGGGACAGATACGCAGTATTTT. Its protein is CASSSGTDTQYF.